The clone carrying this T cell receptor (beta chain) was found many times. The length of the CDR3 is 14 residues. V dropped 4 bases and J dropped 1 base, with 11 bases sitting between them. In germline, CDR1 is SEHNR, CDR2 FQNEAQ (reference sequence). TCRdb re-derived calls from the reads in MiXCR, one entry per CDR3 protein. The repertoire has around 300,000 distinct CDR3 sequences, roughly 23% of them found once; the top ten carry approximately 15%. The data are from a study of T cell repertoires in cytomegalovirus infection. Study information: CMV infection and matching HLA type were both indicated by public TCR beta signatures.

The V call is TRBV7-9, the J call TRBJ2-7; a possible D gene is TRBD2 (5 bases). The TCR originated in a human donor in good health (CMV status not recorded). Some clones in this sample may be carry-over from other donors' samples. Sequences were obtained from PBMCs. CDR3 sequence (DNA): TGTGCCAGCAGCTCGCGGGCGCTTTCCTACGAGCAGTACTTC. Translated, it gives CASSSRALSYEQYF.